The text below deals with one TCR beta chain. Its target is not known. The data were obtained in a study of T cells in Graves' hyperthyroidism and ophthalmopathy. Regarding the study as a whole: Researchers report that a 13 V-J model separated ophthalmopathy from stable hyperthyroidism. Most thyroid clonotypes with frequency above 0.001 were detected in blood.

Researchers amplified the TCR beta CDR3 regions from RNA transcripts. HTBI primers were used for first-round RT-PCR of the TCR CDR3. MiXCR was run by TCRdb on the multiplex PCR reads, yielding one entry per CDR3 protein. The sample carries roughly 400,000 distinct CDR3 sequences, 15% to 19% recorded once. V was pared by 4 bases and J by 3 bases, with 6 bases of the junction left unmatched. Germline CDR1 and CDR2: MNHEY and SVGEGT. The CDR3 is made up of 14 amino acids. The sequenced sample was blood. The TCR originated in a woman under 30 with Graves' hyperthyroidism that later progressed to Graves' ophthalmopathy. This chain links TRBV6-2 or TRBV6-3 with TRBJ2-7; 7 bases map to TRBD1. CDR3 nucleotides: TGTGCCAGCAGTTTAGCCTACAGGGGCTACGAGCAGTACTTC. Translating gives CASSLAYRGYEQYF.